One sample yielded the 21 T cell receptor beta chains listed below, sequenced in a study of beta chain features in type 1 diabetes. The whole isolated RNA underwent reverse transcription, so sequencing captured expressed TCRB transcripts. Repertoires were generated with immunoSEQ multiplex PCR, while TCRdb's copy carries only in-frame clones and drops some. The data contain approximately 160,000 clones, 8.1% of them singletons. The sequencing sample was made of central memory CD4+ T cells from blood. The origin of the receptors is a man aged 18-30 years in good health.

In its sample, this clone was seen many times. The chain links TRBV4-2 to TRBJ2-3, with D possibly being TRBD2 (5 bases). V was clipped by 4 bases and J by 6 bases, with 23 bases between them. The CDR3 consists of 17 residues. The germline V gene encodes CDR1 LGHNA and CDR2 YNFKEQ. The CDR3 DNA reads as TGTGCCAGCAGCCCGTCCTGGGCGAGGGCCTCCCCCGATACGCAGTATTTT. Translation: CASSPSWARASPDTQYF.

This chain links TRBV7-3 with TRBJ2-1; TRBD2 aligns across 10 bases. Trimming cost V 5 bases and J 4 bases; bases outside gene matches: 5. The CDR3 length is 15 residues. The germline gives CDR1 SGHTA, CDR2 FQGTGA. The CDR3 DNA reads as TGTGCCAGCAGCATCGGGACTAGCGCGTACAATGAGCAGTTCTTC. It is translated as CASSIGTSAYNEQFF.

Concerning this clone: A junction end diverges from the germline sequence, so it may reflect a read error. This chain connects TRBV12-5 to TRBJ2-5, with D perhaps TRBD2 (6 bases). From germline, CDR1 is LGHNT and CDR2 FRNRAP. The CDR3 length is 12 residues. CDR3 region: CASGLNRDFQHF. In nucleotides, the CDR3 is TGTGCTAGTGGTTTGAACCGGGACTTCCAACACTTC.

This clone was picked up a small number of times. This chain uses TRBV4-2 with TRBJ2-4; the match to TRBD2 covers 7 bases. The junction had 12 bases not matched to a gene; V was cut back by 1 base and J by 6 bases. Germline CDR1 and CDR2: LGHNA and YNFKEQ. The CDR3 loop spans 17 amino acids. The CDR3 spells CASSQGVVERGVNIQYF. CDR3 coding DNA: TGTGCCAGCAGCCAAGGGGTAGTTGAGCGGGGTGTAAACATTCAGTACTTC.

The J gene is TRBJ1-4, the V gene TRBV18; 7 bases fit TRBD1. Germline V lookup: CDR1 KGHSH, CDR2 LQKENI. The junction had 6 bases not matched to a gene; V was cut back by 1 base and J by 4 bases. This CDR3 region has 16 residues. Here the CDR3 DNA reads TGTGCCAGCTCACCACAAGCCGGGACAGATAATGAAAAACTGTTTTTT. It is translated as CASSPQAGTDNEKLFF.

This clone was observed at least ten times. The chain is built from TRBV7-2 and TRBJ2-5, with 10 positions matching TRBD2. Germline lookup yields CDR1 SGHTA and CDR2 FQGNSA. There are 15 residues in the CDR3. The J segment lost 9 bases and the V segment lost 5 bases, leaving 12 bases of the junction unmatched. In DNA form, the CDR3 reads TGTGCCAGCAGCGAGAGGACTAGCGGTACCTATCCCCAGTACTTC. Its translation is CASSERTSGTYPQYF. Variable domain in full (rest from reference TRBV7-2 and TRBJ2-5): GAGVSQSPSNKVTEKGKDVELRCDPISGHTALYWYRQSLGQGLEFLIYFQGNSAPDKSGLPSDRFSAERTGGSVSTLTIQRTQQEDSAVYLCASSERTSGTYPQYFGPGTRLLVL.

This clone occurred a few times. This chain uses TRBV9 with TRBJ1-1; possible D gene TRBD1, 6 bases. V was pared by 5 bases and J by 1 base, with 9 bases between. This CDR3 has 13 amino acids. Germline-derived CDR1 and CDR2 are SGDLS and YYNGEE. CDR3 DNA sequence: TGTGCCAGCAGGGGCAGGGGGAACACTGAAGCTTTCTTT. This gives the protein CASRGRGNTEAFF.

This clone was found a few times. The chain recombines TRBV7-2 with TRBJ1-1; D is perhaps TRBD1 (5 bases). Germline values: CDR1 SGHTA, CDR2 FQGNSA. Trimming left V 1 base short and J 6 bases short, with 12 bases between. This CDR3 has 14 amino acids. Here the CDR3 reads CASSLDGGGAEAFF. CDR3 DNA: TGTGCCAGCAGCTTAGACGGGGGTGGTGCTGAAGCTTTCTTT.

This clone has more than one count but fewer than ten. Here the CDR3 reads CASSLPLGQGNTEAFF. The CDR3 bases are TGTGCCAGCAGCTTACCTCTCGGTCAGGGAAACACTGAAGCTTTCTTT. V gene TRBV7-9 combines with J gene TRBJ1-1; D is possibly TRBD1 (5 bases). CDR3 length: 16 amino acids. Germline V lookup: CDR1 SEHNR, CDR2 FQNEAQ (reference sequence). Trimming pared 2 bases from V and 2 bases from J, leaving 15 bases between.

The gene calls are TRBV6-6 and TRBJ2-7; D perhaps matches TRBD2 (6 bases). The germline V gene encodes CDR1 MNHNY and CDR2 SVGAGI (reference sequence). V lost 5 bases and J lost 4, with 15 bases in between. The CDR3 runs to 14 residues. Here the CDR3 DNA reads TGTGCCAGCAGTCAGGCGGGGACCGAATACGAGCAGTACTTC. It encodes CASSQAGTEYEQYF.

This clone occurred a few times. The chain links TRBV7-2 to TRBJ2-3; 14 positions agree with TRBD2. The CDR3 covers 17 residues. V dropped 5 bases and J dropped 3; count of bases not matched to a gene: 7. Germline lookup yields CDR1 SGHTA and CDR2 FQGNSA. CDR3: CASSPPGLAGGTDTQYF. The DNA of the CDR3 is TGTGCCAGCAGCCCGCCAGGACTAGCGGGGGGAACAGATACGCAGTATTTT.

This clone showed up many times. CDR3 loop: CASSRDRESEQFF. The DNA for the CDR3 is TGTGCCAGCAGCCGGGACAGGGAGAGTGAGCAGTTCTTC. The V gene is TRBV7-2, the J gene TRBJ2-1, with 9 bases aligning to TRBD1. The CDR3 has 13 amino acids. The J segment lost 9 bases and the V segment lost 5 bases, leaving 5 bases of the junction unmatched. From germline, CDR1 is SGHTA and CDR2 FQGNSA.

The rearrangement joins TRBV29-1 to TRBJ1-2, with D uncertain. CDR1 is SQVTM and CDR2 is ANQGSEA in the germline V gene. The CDR3 consists of 13 residues. The V and J ends lost 1 base and 4 bases respectively, with 10 bases between them. The CDR3 loop reads CSVEGAKIYGYTF. DNA for the CDR3: TGCAGCGTTGAAGGGGCCAAAATCTATGGCTACACCTTC.

The CDR3 spells CASSSWQEIGKLFF. The CDR3 coding sequence is TGTGCCAGCAGTTCTTGGCAGGAAATAGGAAAACTGTTTTTT. The rearrangement uses TRBV28 and TRBJ1-4, with D hard to call. This CDR3 is built from 14 residues. Deletions cut 4 bases from V and 10 bases from J, with 16 bases between. The germline gives CDR1 MDHEN, CDR2 SYDVKM. Variable domain in full (rest from reference TRBV28 and TRBJ1-4): DVKVTQSSRYLVKRTGEKVFLECVQDMDHENMFWYRQDPGLGLRLIYFSYDVKMKEKGDIPEGYSVSREKKERFSLILESASTNQTSMYLCASSSWQEIGKLFFGSGTQLSVL.

The rearrangement links TRBV28 to TRBJ2-7, with 9 bases matching TRBD2. With V trimmed by 10 bases and J by 5 bases, 12 bases remained unmatched. The CDR3 is 14 residues long. CDR1 and CDR2 (germline): MDHEN, SYDVKM. In DNA form, the CDR3 reads TGTGCCACAGCGGGAGGAGGAAAGCTAGACGAGCAGTACTTC. Amino acids: CATAGGGKLDEQYF.

This clone occurred a few times. The rearrangement links TRBV7-8 to TRBJ2-6; maybe TRBD1 (5 bases). Germline V CDR1 and CDR2: SGHVS, FQNEAQ. With 4 bases removed from V and 0 bases from J, the gap between germline ends came to 16 bases. The CDR3 spans 18 residues. DNA for the CDR3: TGTGCCAGCAGCTCATGGGGCGGTCGAATCTCTGGGGCCAACGTCCTGACTTTC. Translation: CASSSWGGRISGANVLTF. Based on the CDR3 plus reference TRBV7-8 and TRBJ2-6, the full variable domain is GAGVSQSPRYKVAKRGQDVALRCDPISGHVSLFWYQQALGQGPEFLTYFQNEAQLDKSGLPSDRFFAERPEGSVSTLKIQRTQQEDSAVYLCASSSWGGRISGANVLTFGAGSRLTVL.

This clone was counted a few times. The rearrangement links TRBV30 to TRBJ1-1, with unresolved D. V dropped 1 base and J dropped 3 bases, with 24 bases sitting between them. This CDR3 comprises 18 residues. CDR1 and CDR2 from the germline V gene are GTSNPN and SVGIG (reference sequence). This CDR3 is CAWSGRRGTPSGHTEAFF. CDR3 nucleotides: TGTGCCTGGAGTGGGAGGCGGGGTACTCCCAGCGGGCACACTGAAGCTTTCTTT.

In its sample, this clone was seen a few times. The chain carries TRBV7-2 and TRBJ2-5, with TRBD2 as a possible D gene (6 bases). Germline V gene lookup returns CDR1 SGHTA and CDR2 FQGNSA. The CDR3 has 17 residues. With 5 bases removed from V and 7 bases from J, the gap between germline ends came to 26 bases. The CDR3 spells CASSPTPPDGGVGTQYF. DNA for the CDR3: TGTGCCAGCAGCCCCACTCCTCCGGACGGGGGAGTAGGGACCCAGTACTTC. Full variable domain (remainder filled in from reference TRBV7-2 and TRBJ2-5): GAGVSQSPSNKVTEKGKDVELRCDPISGHTALYWYRQSLGQGLEFLIYFQGNSAPDKSGLPSDRFSAERTGGSVSTLTIQRTQQEDSAVYLCASSPTPPDGGVGTQYFGPGTRLLVL.

The V call is TRBV18, the J call TRBJ2-1, with TRBD2 matching 7 bases. The germline V gene has CDR1 KGHSH and CDR2 LQKENI. Trimming took 3 bases from V and 8 from J; bases not matched to a gene: 7. CDR3 size: 14 residues. The CDR3 region is CASSPGSSGDEQFF. The CDR3 DNA sequence: TGTGCCAGCTCACCCGGATCCAGCGGGGATGAGCAGTTCTTC.

The chain couples TRBV28 to TRBJ1-6, with TRBD1 matching over 8 bases. CDR1 MDHEN and CDR2 SYDVKM come from the germline V gene. Trimming cost V 1 base and J 11 bases; bases outside gene matches: 7. The CDR3 loop spans 15 amino acids. The CDR3 loop is CASSLSDRERAPLHF. CDR3 coding DNA: TGTGCCAGCAGTTTATCGGACAGGGAAAGGGCACCCCTCCACTTT.

In this sample, this clone turned up a few times. The chain is built from TRBV7-9 and TRBJ2-3; 9 bases map to TRBD2. V trimming: 1 base; J trimming: 0 bases; junction bases outside the gene matches: 8. Looked up from germline, CDR1 is SEHNR and CDR2 is FQNEAQ (reference sequence). The CDR3 runs 18 residues. The CDR3 DNA is TGTGCCAGCAGCTTAGTGCGTCTAGCGGGGACTAGCACAGATACGCAGTATTTT. Its translation: CASSLVRLAGTSTDTQYF.